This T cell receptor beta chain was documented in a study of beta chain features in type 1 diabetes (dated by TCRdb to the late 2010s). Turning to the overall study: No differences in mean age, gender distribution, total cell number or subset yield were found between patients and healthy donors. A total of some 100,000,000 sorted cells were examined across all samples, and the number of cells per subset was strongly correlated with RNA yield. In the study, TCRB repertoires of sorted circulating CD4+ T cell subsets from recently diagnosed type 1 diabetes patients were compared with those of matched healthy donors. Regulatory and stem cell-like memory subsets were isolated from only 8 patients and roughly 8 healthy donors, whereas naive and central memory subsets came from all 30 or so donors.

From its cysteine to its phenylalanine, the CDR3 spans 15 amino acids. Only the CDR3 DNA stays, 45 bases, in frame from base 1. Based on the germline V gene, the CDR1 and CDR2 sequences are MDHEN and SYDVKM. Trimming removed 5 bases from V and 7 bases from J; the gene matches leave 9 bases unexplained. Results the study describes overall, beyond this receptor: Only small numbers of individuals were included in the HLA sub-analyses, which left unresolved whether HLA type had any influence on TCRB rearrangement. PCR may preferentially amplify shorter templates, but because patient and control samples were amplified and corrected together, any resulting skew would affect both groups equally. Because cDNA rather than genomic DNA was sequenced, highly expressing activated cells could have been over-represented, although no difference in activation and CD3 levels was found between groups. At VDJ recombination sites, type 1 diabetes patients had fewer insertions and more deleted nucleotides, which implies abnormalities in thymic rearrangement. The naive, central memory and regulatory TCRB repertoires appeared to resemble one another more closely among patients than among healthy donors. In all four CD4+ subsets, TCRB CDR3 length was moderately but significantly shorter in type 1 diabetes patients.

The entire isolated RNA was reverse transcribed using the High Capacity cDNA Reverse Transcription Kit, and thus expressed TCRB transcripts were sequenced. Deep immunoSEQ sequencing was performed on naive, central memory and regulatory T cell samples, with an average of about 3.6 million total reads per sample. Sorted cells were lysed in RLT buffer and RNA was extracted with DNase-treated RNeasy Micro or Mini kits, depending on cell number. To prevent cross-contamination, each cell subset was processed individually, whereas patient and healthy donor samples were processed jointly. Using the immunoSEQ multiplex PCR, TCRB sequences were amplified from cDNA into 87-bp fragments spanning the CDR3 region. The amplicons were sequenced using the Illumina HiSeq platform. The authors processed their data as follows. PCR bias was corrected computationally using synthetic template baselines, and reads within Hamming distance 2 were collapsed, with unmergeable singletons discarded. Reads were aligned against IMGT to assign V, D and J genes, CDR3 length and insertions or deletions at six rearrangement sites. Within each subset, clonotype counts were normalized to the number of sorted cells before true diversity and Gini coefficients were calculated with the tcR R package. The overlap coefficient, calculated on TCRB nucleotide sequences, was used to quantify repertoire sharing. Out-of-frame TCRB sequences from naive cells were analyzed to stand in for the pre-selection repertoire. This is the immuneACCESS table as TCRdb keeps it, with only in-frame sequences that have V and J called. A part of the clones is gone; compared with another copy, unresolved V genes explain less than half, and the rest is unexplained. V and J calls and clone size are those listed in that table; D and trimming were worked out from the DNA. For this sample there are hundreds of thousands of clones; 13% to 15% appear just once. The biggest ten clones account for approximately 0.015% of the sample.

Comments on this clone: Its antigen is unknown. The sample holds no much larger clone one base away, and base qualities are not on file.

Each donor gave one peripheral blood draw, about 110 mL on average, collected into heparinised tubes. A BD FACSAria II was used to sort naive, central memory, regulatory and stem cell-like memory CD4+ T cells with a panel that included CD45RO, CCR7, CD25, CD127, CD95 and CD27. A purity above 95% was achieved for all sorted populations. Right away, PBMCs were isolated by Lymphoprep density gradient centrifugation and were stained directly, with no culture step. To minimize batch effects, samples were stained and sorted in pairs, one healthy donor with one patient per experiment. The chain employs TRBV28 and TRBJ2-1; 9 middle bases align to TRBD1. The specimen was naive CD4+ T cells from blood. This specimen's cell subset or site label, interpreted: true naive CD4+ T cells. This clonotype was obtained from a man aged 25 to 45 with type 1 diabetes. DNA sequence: TGTGCCAGCAGTGCCGCGACAGGGGGGGAGAATGAGCAGTTCTTC. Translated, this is CASSAATGGENEQFF. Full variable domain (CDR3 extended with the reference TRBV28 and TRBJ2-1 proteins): DVKVTQSSRYLVKRTGEKVFLECVQDMDHENMFWYRQDPGLGLRLIYFSYDVKMKEKGDIPEGYSVSREKKERFSLILESASTNQTSMYLCASSAATGGENEQFFGPGTRLTVL.